This T cell receptor beta chain is from a study of T cells after yellow fever vaccination. Study at large: Each low-cell-number fraction was prepared by means of SMART-Seq v4 Ultra Low Input.

The CDR3 is made up of 15 amino acids. The V end was cut by 5 bases, the J end by 2 bases, with 12 bases between. Germline CDR1 and CDR2: MNHEY and SVGEGT. Whole-study results and caveats: After the booster, 96% of CD4 and 75% to 90% of CD8 primary-response clones were re-detected. Though it reached lower strength, the secondary response hit its peak faster, day 5 versus 15.

This clonotype showed up just a few times. The antigen is unknown. Template switching with 5'RACE generated the TCR cDNA and added a universal primer site and UMIs. One entry per CDR3 protein results from TCRdb running MiXCR on the 5' RACE reads. The repertoire includes 550,000 to 750,000 distinct CDR3 sequences, less than 15% of them detected once, and about 14% sits in the top ten. This sample comprised PBMCs, obtained on the day of the yellow fever booster vaccination. This TCR derives from a man in his thirties or forties who received the YFV17D yellow fever vaccine. V is TRBV6-2 or TRBV6-3 and J is TRBJ2-2; tentatively, D is TRBD2 (5 bases). Written as DNA, the CDR3 is TGTGCCAGCAGTGAGAGGGCTCCCAACACCGGGGAGCTGTTTTTT. It codes for CASSERAPNTGELFF.